This T cell receptor (beta chain) emerged from a study of blood T cell repertoires in COVID-19. This CDR3 has 15 amino acids. The ends were cut back, 6 bases at V and 5 bases at J, with 20 bases in the middle. The germline CDR1 and CDR2 sequences are SGHRS and YFSETQ. The repertoire was sequenced with immunoSEQ multiplex PCR; TCRdb's copy has only in-frame clones and lacks some. This sample has about 290,000 clones, with around 92% found just once. The chain couples TRBV5-1 to TRBJ2-5; D gene unclear. This TCR derives from a woman aged 25 to 39 with COVID-19, enrolled during active disease. Sequencing input: peripheral blood. CDR3: CASTLLTLPGETQYF. The CDR3, as DNA: TGCGCCAGCACCCTACTAACGTTGCCCGGGGAGACCCAGTACTTC.